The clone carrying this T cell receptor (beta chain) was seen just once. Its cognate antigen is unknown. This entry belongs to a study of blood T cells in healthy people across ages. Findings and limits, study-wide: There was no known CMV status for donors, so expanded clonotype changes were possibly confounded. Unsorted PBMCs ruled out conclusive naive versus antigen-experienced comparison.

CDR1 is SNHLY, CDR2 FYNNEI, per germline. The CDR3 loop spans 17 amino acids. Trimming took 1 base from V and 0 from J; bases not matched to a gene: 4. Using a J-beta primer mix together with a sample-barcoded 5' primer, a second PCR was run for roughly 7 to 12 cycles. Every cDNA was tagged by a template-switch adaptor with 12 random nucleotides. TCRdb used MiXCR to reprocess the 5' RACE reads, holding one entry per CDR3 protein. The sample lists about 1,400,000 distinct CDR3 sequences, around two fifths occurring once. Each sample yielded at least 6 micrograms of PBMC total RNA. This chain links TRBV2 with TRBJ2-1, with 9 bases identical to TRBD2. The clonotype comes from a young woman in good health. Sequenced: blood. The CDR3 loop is CASSEDSGGVSYNEQFF. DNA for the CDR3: TGTGCCAGCAGTGAAGATAGCGGGGGAGTCTCCTACAATGAGCAGTTCTTC.